The T cell receptor beta chain described here comes from a study of T cells after yellow fever vaccination. Study details: Fractions low in cell number were prepared with SMART-Seq v4 Ultra Low Input. Whole-study results and caveats: When the response was secondary, it was weaker but reached its peak faster, day 5 versus 15.

Comments on this clonotype: Its target is unknown.

Each CDR3 protein gets one entry after TCRdb re-called the 5' RACE reads with MiXCR. The sample yields roughly 300,000 distinct CDR3 sequences, around 8.1% seen once. This sequence originates from a man aged 18 to 35 who received the YFV17D yellow fever vaccine. This specimen was PBMCs, taken roughly seven weeks after the first yellow fever vaccination.

CDR3 region: CASSAGGGRTEAFF. The CDR3 bases are TGTGCCAGCTCAGCAGGGGGGGGACGGACTGAAGCTTTCTTT. This sequence joins TRBV18 and TRBJ1-1; 7 bases agree with TRBD1. The germline gives CDR1 KGHSH, CDR2 LQKENI. The CDR3 has 14 residues. J lost 5 bases, V lost 5 bases, and 8 bases had no gene match.